A selection of T cell receptor beta chains follows, all from one sample in a study of cytomegalovirus exposure and HLA in healthy donors. The repertoire was sequenced with immunoSEQ multiplex PCR; TCRdb's copy has only in-frame clones and lacks some. Of about 210,000 clones in the sample, more than 75% are singletons; the top ten hold around 0.42%. The sequencing input was PBMCs. These receptor sequences come from a male donor in good health and CMV-seropositive. Both conserved end residues are part of each CDR3. A D gene is named only where the DNA matches it firmly. Expanded clones get a size class; other rows say once, few or many, or leave the size out.

clone_size: few
d_call: .
v_call: TRBV29-1
j_call: TRBJ2-3
cdr3_nt: TGCAGCGTAAGACGGGAAGATACGCAGTATTTT
cdr3_aa: CSVRREDTQYF

clone_size: few
d_call: TRBD1
v_call: TRBV7-8
j_call: TRBJ1-5
cdr3_nt: TGTGCCAGCAGCGTAGGACAGGGGGGCAATCAGCCCCAGCATTTT
cdr3_aa: CASSVGQGGNQPQHF

clone_size: .
d_call: .
v_call: TRBV21-1
j_call: TRBJ2-4
cdr3_nt: TGTGCCAGCAGCCTAAAACTAGCGGGAGGCTCCAAAAACATTCAGTACTTC
cdr3_aa: CASSLKLAGGSKNIQYF

clone_size: .
d_call: .
v_call: TRBV5-4
j_call: TRBJ2-3
cdr3_nt: TGTGCCAGCAGCCTATCTCTCCACAGGGATTCGGATACGCAGTATTTT
cdr3_aa: CASSLSLHRDSDTQYF

clone_size: few
d_call: .
v_call: TRBV19
j_call: TRBJ2-3
cdr3_nt: TGTGCCAGCCGTGACAGGACCCACACAGATACGCAGTATTTT
cdr3_aa: CASRDRTHTDTQYF

clone_size: .
d_call: TRBD1
v_call: TRBV6-5
j_call: TRBJ1-2
cdr3_nt: TGTGCCAGCAGCAGGGGACAGGGCTATGGCTACACCTTC
cdr3_aa: CASSRGQGYGYTF

clone_size: .
d_call: .
v_call: TRBV7-2
j_call: TRBJ1-2
cdr3_nt: TGTGCCAGCAGTTCAACACCCGGCTACACCTTC
cdr3_aa: CASSSTPGYTF

clone_size: .
d_call: .
v_call: TRBV4-3
j_call: TRBJ2-3
cdr3_nt: TGCGCCAGCAGCCAAGGTGGCGGGGATACGCAGTATTTT
cdr3_aa: CASSQGGGDTQYF

clone_size: .
d_call: .
v_call: TRBV9
j_call: TRBJ1-3
cdr3_nt: TGTGCCAGCAGCGTGGGCGGGAGGCTCAGCTCTGGAAACACCATATATTTT
cdr3_aa: CASSVGGRLSSGNTIYF

clone_size: .
d_call: .
v_call: TRBV13
j_call: TRBJ1-6
cdr3_nt: TGTGCCAGCAGCTTATTAATGGGGCAAAGCTCACCCCTCCACTTT
cdr3_aa: CASSLLMGQSSPLHF

clone_size: .
d_call: .
v_call: TRBV7-2
j_call: TRBJ1-1
cdr3_nt: TGTGCCAGCAGCTCCGGACAGTTTAAAGCTTTCTTT
cdr3_aa: CASSSGQFKAFF

clone_size: .
d_call: TRBD1
v_call: TRBV6-5
j_call: TRBJ1-1
cdr3_nt: TGTGCCAGCAGATTCCCGGACAGGTCGAACACTGAAGCTTTCTTT
cdr3_aa: CASRFPDRSNTEAFF

clone_size: .
d_call: TRBD2
v_call: TRBV9
j_call: TRBJ2-2
cdr3_nt: TGTGCCAGCAGCGTAAATAGCGGGAGGGCCACCGGGGAGCTGTTTTTT
cdr3_aa: CASSVNSGRATGELFF

clone_size: .
d_call: .
v_call: TRBV23-1
j_call: TRBJ1-2
cdr3_nt: TGCGCCAGCAGTCAGAGGGAAGGAAGCTATGGCTACACCTTC
cdr3_aa: CASSQREGSYGYTF

clone_size: .
d_call: TRBD1
v_call: TRBV5-1
j_call: TRBJ2-7
cdr3_nt: TGCGCCAGCAGGGGGGACAGCCCGAAAAGCTCCTACGAGCAGTACTTC
cdr3_aa: CASRGDSPKSSYEQYF

clone_size: .
d_call: TRBD2
v_call: TRBV25-1
j_call: TRBJ2-2
cdr3_nt: TGTGCCAGCAGTGAAGGGGCTTATGCGGGGAGGGGAGCCGGGGAGCTGTTTTTT
cdr3_aa: CASSEGAYAGRGAGELFF

clone_size: .
d_call: TRBD1
v_call: TRBV6-5
j_call: TRBJ2-1
cdr3_nt: TGTGCCAGCAGTACGCCGGCAGGGGGCATCGATGAGCAGTTCTTC
cdr3_aa: CASSTPAGGIDEQFF

clone_size: .
d_call: TRBD2
v_call: TRBV27
j_call: TRBJ2-7
cdr3_nt: TGTGCCAGCAGTTTATCCGGGACTAGCGGGTTCCTTTCCTACGAGCAGTACTTC
cdr3_aa: CASSLSGTSGFLSYEQYF

clone_size: .
d_call: .
v_call: TRBV19
j_call: TRBJ1-3
cdr3_nt: TGTGCCAGTAGTATTGGGGAGATCTCTGGAAACACCATATATTTT
cdr3_aa: CASSIGEISGNTIYF

clone_size: once
d_call: TRBD2
v_call: TRBV5-1
j_call: TRBJ2-6
cdr3_nt: TGCGCCAGCAGCGCCGGACTAGCGGGAGTATGGGGGGCCAACGTCCTGACTTTC
cdr3_aa: CASSAGLAGVWGANVLTF

clone_size: .
d_call: .
v_call: TRBV6-5
j_call: TRBJ1-2
cdr3_nt: TGTGCCAGCACTCGGTGGGGCTTCGGGGGGCCGGGCTACACCTTC
cdr3_aa: CASTRWGFGGPGYTF

clone_size: medium-sized
d_call: .
v_call: TRBV6-5
j_call: TRBJ2-7
cdr3_nt: TGTGCCAGCAGTTTTAACAGCCTCTCCTACGAGCAGTACTTC
cdr3_aa: CASSFNSLSYEQYF

clone_size: .
d_call: TRBD2
v_call: TRBV6-6
j_call: TRBJ2-2
cdr3_nt: TGTGCCAGCAGACGGGGGGCGAACACCGGGGAGCTGTTTTTT
cdr3_aa: CASRRGANTGELFF

clone_size: .
d_call: TRBD2
v_call: TRBV5-1
j_call: TRBJ2-2
cdr3_nt: TGCGCCAGCAGCTTGGCTGTCGGGGGGGCCGGCGGGGAGCTGTTTTTT
cdr3_aa: CASSLAVGGAGGELFF

clone_size: .
d_call: TRBD1
v_call: TRBV2
j_call: TRBJ2-7
cdr3_nt: TGTGCCAGCCTAATACCGGGACAGGAGTACGAGCAGTACTTC
cdr3_aa: CASLIPGQEYEQYF

clone_size: few
d_call: .
v_call: TRBV6-4
j_call: TRBJ2-1
cdr3_nt: TGTGCCAGCAGTGCCGAAGGGGCTATCAATGAGCAGTTCTTC
cdr3_aa: CASSAEGAINEQFF

clone_size: once
d_call: TRBD2
v_call: TRBV7-2
j_call: TRBJ2-3
cdr3_nt: TGTGCCAGCAGCCAGAATTTAGCGGGAGGGGGAGATACGCAGTATTTT
cdr3_aa: CASSQNLAGGGDTQYF

clone_size: once
d_call: .
v_call: TRBV7-3
j_call: TRBJ2-2
cdr3_nt: TGTGCCAGCAGCTTATACGGGGAGCTGTTTTTT
cdr3_aa: CASSLYGELFF

clone_size: .
d_call: .
v_call: TRBV6-5
j_call: TRBJ2-7
cdr3_nt: TGTGCCAGCAGTTCCGCGGGGTACGAGCAGTACTTC
cdr3_aa: CASSSAGYEQYF

clone_size: .
d_call: TRBD1
v_call: TRBV9
j_call: TRBJ1-5
cdr3_nt: TGTGCCAGCAGCGAAGGGGGCGGCAATCAGCCCCAGCATTTT
cdr3_aa: CASSEGGGNQPQHF

clone_size: .
d_call: TRBD2
v_call: TRBV6-5
j_call: TRBJ2-5
cdr3_nt: TGTGCCAGCAGTCTGGGACTAGCGGGGGGAGAGACCCAGTACTTC
cdr3_aa: CASSLGLAGGETQYF

clone_size: .
d_call: .
v_call: TRBV15
j_call: TRBJ2-2
cdr3_nt: TGTGCCACCAGCAGAGATCGACTTGACACCGGGGAGCTGTTTTTT
cdr3_aa: CATSRDRLDTGELFF

clone_size: .
d_call: TRBD1
v_call: TRBV7-8
j_call: TRBJ1-5
cdr3_nt: TGTGCCAGCAGCTTGAGGACAGGGGAATATCAGCCCCAGCATTTT
cdr3_aa: CASSLRTGEYQPQHF

clone_size: .
d_call: TRBD2
v_call: TRBV29-1
j_call: TRBJ2-7
cdr3_nt: TGCAGCGTTGTTGGCGGGAGTGGGTACGAGCAGTACTTC
cdr3_aa: CSVVGGSGYEQYF

clone_size: .
d_call: .
v_call: TRBV6-6
j_call: TRBJ2-3
cdr3_nt: TGTGCCAGCAGTTACTCGGGAGATACAGATACGCAGTATTTT
cdr3_aa: CASSYSGDTDTQYF

clone_size: .
d_call: .
v_call: TRBV9
j_call: TRBJ1-6
cdr3_nt: TGTGCCAGCAGCCCGGAGGTCACAGAAAGCTCCTATAATTCACCCCTCCACTTT
cdr3_aa: CASSPEVTESSYNSPLHF

clone_size: .
d_call: .
v_call: TRBV7-9
j_call: TRBJ2-7
cdr3_nt: TGTGCCAGCAGCTTAGCAGCGGAATCGGCCTACGAGCAGTACTTC
cdr3_aa: CASSLAAESAYEQYF

clone_size: .
d_call: TRBD1
v_call: TRBV6-5
j_call: TRBJ2-7
cdr3_nt: TGTGCCAGCAGCCGACAGGGCAGTACCTACGAGCAGTACTTC
cdr3_aa: CASSRQGSTYEQYF

clone_size: .
d_call: TRBD1
v_call: TRBV16
j_call: TRBJ1-6
cdr3_nt: TGTGCCAGCAGCACCACCTCGGACAGGGCCTCACCCCTCCACTTT
cdr3_aa: CASSTTSDRASPLHF

clone_size: .
d_call: TRBD2
v_call: TRBV9
j_call: TRBJ2-1
cdr3_nt: TGTGCCAGCAGCGTAGACGGGGGGATCTACAATGAGCAGTTCTTC
cdr3_aa: CASSVDGGIYNEQFF

clone_size: .
d_call: TRBD1
v_call: TRBV6-5
j_call: TRBJ1-2
cdr3_nt: TGTGCCAGCAGTTTGGACAGGGGAAACTATGGCTACACCTTC
cdr3_aa: CASSLDRGNYGYTF

clone_size: .
d_call: .
v_call: TRBV5-1
j_call: TRBJ1-2
cdr3_nt: TGCGCCAGCGGGGCGCCCCCAAACTATGGCTACACCTTC
cdr3_aa: CASGAPPNYGYTF

clone_size: .
d_call: .
v_call: TRBV2
j_call: TRBJ2-5
cdr3_nt: TGTGCCAGCAGTGAACAGGGGAACTCTAAAGAGACCCAGTACTTC
cdr3_aa: CASSEQGNSKETQYF

clone_size: .
d_call: .
v_call: TRBV28
j_call: TRBJ1-3
cdr3_nt: TGTGCCAGCAGTACCTCAGGCGAAACGCGCTCTGGAAACACCATATATTTT
cdr3_aa: CASSTSGETRSGNTIYF

clone_size: few
d_call: .
v_call: TRBV7-6
j_call: TRBJ1-4
cdr3_nt: TGTGCCAGCAGGCGGGACGGCGGGGGAGAAAAACTGTTTTTT
cdr3_aa: CASRRDGGGEKLFF

clone_size: .
d_call: .
v_call: TRBV9
j_call: TRBJ1-2
cdr3_nt: TGTGCCAGCAGCGTAACGGTTCTCGACTATGGCTACACCTTC
cdr3_aa: CASSVTVLDYGYTF

clone_size: .
d_call: TRBD1
v_call: TRBV5-1
j_call: TRBJ2-7
cdr3_nt: TGCGCCAGCAGCCCTGGGACAGGAGTCTACGAGCAGTACTTC
cdr3_aa: CASSPGTGVYEQYF

clone_size: .
d_call: TRBD1
v_call: TRBV6-1
j_call: TRBJ2-7
cdr3_nt: TGTGCCAGCATGCGGGGAACAGGGGGAGTTGACGAGCAGTACTTC
cdr3_aa: CASMRGTGGVDEQYF

clone_size: .
d_call: .
v_call: TRBV28
j_call: TRBJ1-2
cdr3_nt: TGTGCCATAACGGGGGAAAACTATGGCTACACCTTC
cdr3_aa: CAITGENYGYTF

clone_size: few
d_call: .
v_call: TRBV6-5
j_call: TRBJ2-5
cdr3_nt: TGTGCCAGCAGTTATCTAGCAGAAAACCAAGAGACCCAGTACTTC
cdr3_aa: CASSYLAENQETQYF

clone_size: .
d_call: .
v_call: TRBV15
j_call: TRBJ2-5
cdr3_nt: TGTGCCACCAGTTACGGGGTAGGGGAGACCCAGTACTTC
cdr3_aa: CATSYGVGETQYF

clone_size: .
d_call: TRBD1
v_call: TRBV13
j_call: TRBJ1-2
cdr3_nt: TGTGCCAGCAGCAGACGGACAGGGAAAAACTATGGCTACACCTTC
cdr3_aa: CASSRRTGKNYGYTF

clone_size: .
d_call: .
v_call: TRBV9
j_call: TRBJ1-3
cdr3_nt: TGTGCCAGCAGCGTAGCTCCAGGGATCTCTGGAAACACCATATATTTT
cdr3_aa: CASSVAPGISGNTIYF

clone_size: .
d_call: .
v_call: TRBV9
j_call: TRBJ2-5
cdr3_nt: TGTGCCAGCAGCGTAGTCCCGGGTCACGAGACCCAGTACTTC
cdr3_aa: CASSVVPGHETQYF

clone_size: .
d_call: TRBD2
v_call: TRBV5-1
j_call: TRBJ2-1
cdr3_nt: TGCGCCAGCAGCTTGAGCGGGACCGCATCCTACAATGAGCAGTTCTTC
cdr3_aa: CASSLSGTASYNEQFF

clone_size: once
d_call: .
v_call: TRBV7-2
j_call: TRBJ1-1
cdr3_nt: TGTGCCAGCAGTCTCTGGGAGGCAGGAGAAGCTTTCTTT
cdr3_aa: CASSLWEAGEAFF

clone_size: .
d_call: TRBD1
v_call: TRBV27
j_call: TRBJ2-5
cdr3_nt: TGTGCCAGCAGTTTGGGACAGAGGGAGACCCAGTACTTC
cdr3_aa: CASSLGQRETQYF

clone_size: .
d_call: .
v_call: TRBV5-1
j_call: TRBJ2-3
cdr3_nt: TGCGCCAGCAGCTTGGGCGAGAGAGCCGATACGCAGTATTTT
cdr3_aa: CASSLGERADTQYF